This TCR beta chain was recorded in a study of T-cell memory formation after mild COVID-19. Study information: The TCR clusters were mostly specific to one donor. The study's findings and limits: The study detected some responding clones in pre-infection memory, suggesting cross-reactive memory joined. Clones that shrank (day 15 to 85) were balanced CD4/CD8, whereas later expanders leaned CD4+.

J lost 5 bases, V lost 3 bases, and 9 bases had no gene match. Germline CDR1 reads DFQATT; CDR2 reads SNEGSKA (reference sequence). This CDR3 comprises 15 residues. This clonotype was seen a handful of times. Its antigen is unidentified. 5'RACE with constant-segment primers built TCRalpha and TCRbeta cDNA libraries with UMIs. TCRdb ran MiXCR on the 5' RACE reads and lists one entry per CDR3 protein. The sample shows fewer than 650,000 distinct CDR3 sequences, 17% of them seen only once. The chain couples TRBV20-1 to TRBJ2-2; TRBD1 aligns across 7 bases. The sample taken for sequencing was PBMCs or a T cell subset sorted from them (not recorded which). The clonotype was recovered from an adult woman who had mild COVID-19 (a few samples of this study predate the infection). Cell type and time point are not known. The CDR3 reads CSARASTGRTGELFF. The CDR3 coding sequence is TGCAGTGCTAGGGCTTCGACAGGGCGGACCGGGGAGCTGTTTTTT.